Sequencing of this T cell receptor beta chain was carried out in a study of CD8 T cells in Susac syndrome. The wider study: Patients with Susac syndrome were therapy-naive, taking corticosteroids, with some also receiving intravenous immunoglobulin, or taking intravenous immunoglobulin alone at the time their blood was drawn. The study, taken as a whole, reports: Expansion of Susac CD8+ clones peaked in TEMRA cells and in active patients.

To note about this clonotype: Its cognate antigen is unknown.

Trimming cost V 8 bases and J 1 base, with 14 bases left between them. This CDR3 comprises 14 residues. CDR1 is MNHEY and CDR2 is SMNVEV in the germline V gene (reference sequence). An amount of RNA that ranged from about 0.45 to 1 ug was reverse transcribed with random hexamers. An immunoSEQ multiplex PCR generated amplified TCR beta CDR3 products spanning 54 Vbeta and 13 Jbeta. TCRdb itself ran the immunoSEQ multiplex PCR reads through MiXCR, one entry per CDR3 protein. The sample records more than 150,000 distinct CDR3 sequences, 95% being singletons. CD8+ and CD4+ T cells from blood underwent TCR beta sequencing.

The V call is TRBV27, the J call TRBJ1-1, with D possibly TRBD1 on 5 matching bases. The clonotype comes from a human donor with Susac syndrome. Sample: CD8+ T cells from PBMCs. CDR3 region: CASSLWRGNTEAFF. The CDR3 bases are TGTGCCAGCTCCCTTTGGAGGGGGAACACTGAAGCTTTCTTT.